These 29 T cell receptor beta chains came from one sample sequenced in a study of human T cells and chemical hapten exposure. TCRdb independently ran MiXCR on the RACE reads; one entry per CDR3 protein. The data show 79,000 or so distinct CDR3 sequences, more than 30% seen once. Regarding time point: patch test 1, 2 weeks after DPC sensitization. The treatment is: therapeutic diphenylcyclopropenone sensitization with weekly scalp DPC. The material was whole blood, obtained in connection with sensitization to the hapten diphenylcyclopropenone (DPC). The receptors come from a man aged 40-49 years with alopecia areata. Some clones in this sample may be carry-over from other donors' samples.

This chain uses TRBV3-1 with TRBJ2-7; 13 positions match TRBD2. CDR3 length equals 13 residues. The ends lost 1 base at V and 12 bases at J; junction bases unmatched: 3. Germline CDR1 is LGHDT and CDR2 is YNNKEL (reference sequence). The CDR3 reads CASSQGTSGSWYF. CDR3 bases: TGTGCCAGCAGCCAAGGGACTAGCGGGAGTTGGTACTTC.

This clonotype was counted a few times. One end of the junction fails to match germline, which may point to a read error. The gene calls are TRBV6-5 and TRBJ1-1; TRBD1 might be the D (6 bases). This CDR3 has 12 amino acids. Germline lookup yields CDR1 MNHEY and CDR2 SVGAGI. The DNA of the CDR3 is TGTGCCAGTGGACAGACCAGAACTGAAACTTTCTTT. Amino acid sequence: CASGQTRTETFF.

The J gene is TRBJ2-1, the V gene TRBV5-1, with 14 bases that match TRBD2. J lost 3 bases, V lost 3 bases, and 5 bases had no gene match. Germline loops: CDR1 SGHRS, CDR2 YFSETQ. The CDR3 contains 17 residues. This CDR3 reads CASSSGLAGGIYNEQFF. The CDR3 nucleotides are TGCGCCAGCAGCTCTGGACTAGCGGGAGGAATCTACAATGAGCAGTTCTTC.

This clonotype was seen a few times. This chain connects TRBV3-1 to TRBJ1-6; 8 bases match TRBD1. Germline-derived CDR1 and CDR2 are LGHDT and YNNKEL (reference sequence). The junction had 3 bases not matched to a gene; V was cut back by 3 bases and J by 8 bases. This CDR3 is built from 14 residues. The chain's CDR3 is CASSQGTGYSPLHF. CDR3 DNA sequence: TGTGCCAGCAGCCAGGGGACAGGATATTCACCCCTCCACTTT.

V is TRBV28 and J is TRBJ1-1, with D unresolved. The germline V and J ends were trimmed by 3 bases and 4 bases, with 18 bases remaining between them. CDR1 and CDR2 (germline): MDHEN, SYDVKM. This CDR3 is 16 amino acids long. The CDR3 bases are TGTGCCAGCAGTTTCGGAGCATTCCGGCCTCGCACTGAAGCTTTCTTT. Amino acids: CASSFGAFRPRTEAFF.

V and J are TRBV20-1 and TRBJ2-2; 12 bases match TRBD2. Trimming removed 5 bases from V and 2 bases from J; junction bases left unmatched: 12. This CDR3 spans 18 amino acids. Germline assignment: CDR1 DFQATT and CDR2 SNEGSKA (reference sequence). The CDR3 DNA is TGCAGTGCTTTTCCCTCGGCTAGCGGGAGGGCAAACACCGGGGAGCTGTTTTTT. Translation gives CSAFPSASGRANTGELFF.

This clonotype was seen a few times. The rearrangement joins TRBV6-5 to TRBJ1-6; the match to TRBD1 covers 8 bases. The CDR3 has 14 residues. Trimming removed 4 bases from V and 7 bases from J; junction bases left unmatched: 3. Germline V gene sequence: CDR1 MNHEY, CDR2 SVGAGI. The CDR3 protein is CASSSRDRNSPLHF. In DNA, the CDR3 is TGTGCCAGCAGTTCCCGGGACAGGAATTCACCCCTCCACTTT.

The chain uses TRBV29-1 and TRBJ2-3, with a weak D call TRBD2 (7 bases). CDR3 length: 16 residues. CDR1 SQVTM and CDR2 ANQGSEA come from the germline V gene. V lost 5 bases and J lost 2, with 20 bases in between. In nucleotides, the CDR3 is TGCAGCGTTTCAGACGGCGGGGGCGGATTCACAGATACGCAGTATTTT. It is translated as CSVSDGGGGFTDTQYF.

The chain carries TRBV12-3 or TRBV12-4 and TRBJ2-1; D perhaps matches TRBD2 (6 bases). The CDR3 runs to 15 residues. Trimming took off 3 bases at V and 5 bases at J, with 14 bases between the two ends. The CDR3 loop is CASSFGGGSHNEQFF. CDR3 nucleotides: TGTGCCAGCAGTTTTGGCGGAGGGAGCCACAATGAGCAGTTCTTC.

This clonotype came up a few times. An end of the junction differs from the germline gene, which may be a read error. The chain has TRBV7-9 and TRBJ2-7; 8 bases are a match to TRBD1. The CDR3 loop spans 14 amino acids. From germline, CDR1 is SEHNR and CDR2 FQNEAQ (reference sequence). The CDR3 reads CASSLVAVGDRTFF. For the CDR3, the DNA is TGTGCCAGCAGCTTAGTAGCAGTCGGGGACAGGACTTTCTTC. The full variable domain, in which reference TRBV7-9 and TRBJ2-7 provide the parts outside the CDR3, is DTGVSQNPRHKITKRGQNVTFRCDPISEHNRLYWYRQTLGQGPEFLTYFQNEAQLEKSRLLSDRFSAERPKGSFSTLEIQRTEQGDSAMYLCASSLVAVGDRTFFGPGTRLTVT.

The gene calls are TRBV7-9 and TRBJ2-1; D tentatively fits TRBD1 or TRBD2 (5 bases each). V was shortened by 5 bases and J by 8 bases, with 13 bases between the two germline ends. This CDR3 region has 13 residues. CDR1 is SEHNR and CDR2 is FQNEAQ in the germline V gene (reference sequence). The CDR3 DNA follows: TGTGCCAGCAGCCCGGGACCCTCGGATGAGCAGTTCTTC. It yields the protein CASSPGPSDEQFF.

This clonotype was observed a handful of times. This sequence joins TRBV5-1 and TRBJ2-1; 10 nucleotides match TRBD2. Per germline, CDR1 SGHRS and CDR2 YFSETQ. CDR3 length: 15 residues. Trimming took 1 base from V and 9 from J; bases not matched to a gene: 7. The CDR3 DNA reads as TGCGCCAGCAGCTTGCTGCCTAGCGGGAGTATTGAGCAGTTCTTC. This sequence encodes CASSLLPSGSIEQFF.

The CDR3: CASSQAGQLLSTIYF. CDR3 nucleotide sequence: TGTGCCAGCAGCCAAGCAGGACAGCTCTTATCTACCATATATTTT. V and J are TRBV4-2 and TRBJ1-3; D is possibly TRBD1 (6 bases). This CDR3 has 15 residues. Germline-derived CDR1 and CDR2 are LGHNA and YNFKEQ. Trimming removed 1 base from V and 10 bases from J, with 17 bases in between.

The gene calls are TRBV6-2 or TRBV6-3 and TRBJ2-1, with 9 bases identical to TRBD2. This CDR3 has 15 amino acids. V trimming: 5 bases; J trimming: 2 bases; junction bases outside the gene matches: 4. Germline CDR1 reads MNHEY; CDR2 reads SVGEGT. CDR3 region: CASSILAGPYNEQFF. DNA for the CDR3: TGTGCCAGCAGTATACTAGCGGGCCCCTACAATGAGCAGTTCTTC.

This chain uses TRBV28 with TRBJ2-1; 7 bases fit TRBD2. The CDR3 runs 13 residues. V trimming: 8 bases; J trimming: 2 bases; junction bases outside the gene matches: 3. CDR1 is MDHEN, CDR2 SYDVKM, per germline. In DNA form, the CDR3 reads TGTGCCAGCGGGGCGGGGGCCTACAATGAGCAGTTCTTC. It codes for CASGAGAYNEQFF. The whole variable domain, remainder taken from reference TRBV28 and TRBJ2-1, is DVKVTQSSRYLVKRTGEKVFLECVQDMDHENMFWYRQDPGLGLRLIYFSYDVKMKEKGDIPEGYSVSREKKERFSLILESASTNQTSMYLCASGAGAYNEQFFGPGTRLTVL.

CDR3 region: CSVEDAHEQFF. The CDR3 nucleotides are TGCAGCGTTGAAGATGCCCATGAGCAGTTCTTC. The chain joins TRBV29-1 to TRBJ2-1, with D unresolved. Between the trimmed V and J ends, which lost 0 bases and 8 bases, there was a span of 5 bases. The CDR3 runs 11 residues. Germline CDR1 and CDR2: SQVTM and ANQGSEA.

The V and J genes are TRBV6-2 or TRBV6-3 and TRBJ2-1; the match to TRBD1 covers 7 bases. The germline gives CDR1 MNHEY, CDR2 SVGEGT. The CDR3 is made up of 15 amino acids. With V trimmed by 5 bases and J by 4 bases, 8 bases remained unmatched. The DNA of the CDR3 is TGTGCCAGCAGTCCCCGGGACAGACCTTACAATGAGCAGTTCTTC. Translation: CASSPRDRPYNEQFF.

The chain has TRBV12-3 or TRBV12-4 and TRBJ2-1; D tentatively reads TRBD1 or TRBD2 (5 bases each). The V and J ends lost 3 bases and 7 bases respectively, with 16 bases between them. The CDR3 is made up of 15 amino acids. The DNA for the CDR3 is TGTGCCAGCAGTTTCATGGGGGAGTTTATGAATGAGCAGTTCTTC. Its translation is CASSFMGEFMNEQFF.

This chain links TRBV5-1 with TRBJ2-1, with no clear D. The V gene's germline CDR1 is SGHRS and CDR2 YFSETQ. Trimming stripped 0 bases from V and 8 bases from J, with 15 bases between. The CDR3 totals 15 residues. CDR3 residues: CASSLALSPRDEQFF. The CDR3 nucleotides read TGCGCCAGCAGCTTGGCGCTATCCCCTAGGGATGAGCAGTTCTTC.

The chain employs TRBV5-5 and TRBJ2-1, with 7 bases aligning to TRBD2. The germline V gene has CDR1 SGHKS and CDR2 YYEKEE (reference sequence). The V and J ends lost 0 bases and 6 bases, in that order; junction bases with no gene match: 6. The CDR3 has 15 amino acids. CDR3 DNA sequence: TGTGCCAGCAGCTTGGGGCGCGGGAGCCGCAATGAGCAGTTCTTC. The encoded protein is CASSLGRGSRNEQFF.

This sequence joins TRBV4-1 and TRBJ2-7; D is uncertain. There are 13 residues in the CDR3. From germline, CDR1 is MGHRA and CDR2 YSYEKL. V lost 0 bases to trimming and J lost 3 bases, with 6 bases between them. CDR3 DNA: TGCGCCAGCAGCCAAGATTCCGGCTACGAGCAGTACTTC. Translation gives CASSQDSGYEQYF.

A few counts support this clonotype. This chain joins TRBV6-5 and TRBJ2-7; 11 bases fit TRBD1. Per germline, CDR1 MNHEY and CDR2 SVGAGI. The junction had 8 bases not matched to a gene; V was cut back by 6 bases and J by 1 base. The CDR3 runs to 16 residues. The CDR3 is CASRARGQGVSYEQYF. CDR3 nucleotides: TGTGCCAGCAGGGCCAGGGGACAGGGGGTATCCTACGAGCAGTACTTC.

The rearrangement uses TRBV20-1 and TRBJ2-3; TRBD2 agrees at 9 bases. CDR1 is DFQATT, CDR2 SNEGSKA, per germline (reference sequence). V lost 5 bases, J lost 3 bases, and 9 bases stayed unmatched. The CDR3 is made up of 15 amino acids. The CDR3 protein is CSAPSRREGTDTQYF. CDR3 DNA sequence: TGCAGTGCTCCTAGTCGGCGGGAGGGTACAGATACGCAGTATTTT.

V and J are TRBV7-7 and TRBJ1-2; D call uncertain. The CDR3 extends over 15 amino acids. V was trimmed by 4 bases and J by 6 bases, leaving 18 bases between them. Germline V gene data show CDR1 as SSHAT and CDR2 as FNYEAQ (reference sequence). Here the CDR3 DNA reads TGTGCCAGCAGCTGGCGACGGTTGGGTATAGATGGCTACACCTTC. This gives the protein CASSWRRLGIDGYTF. The entire variable domain, with the rest obtained from reference TRBV7-7 and TRBJ1-2, is as follows: GAGVSQSPRYKVTKRGQDVTLRCDPISSHATLYWYQQALGQGPEFLTYFNYEAQPDKSGLPSDRFSAERPEGSISTLTIQRTEQRDSAMYRCASSWRRLGIDGYTFGSGTRLTVV.

The chain uses TRBV7-3 and TRBJ2-3, with a weak D call TRBD1 (5 bases). CDR3 size: 14 residues. In germline, CDR1 is SGHTA, CDR2 FQGTGA. V lost 2 bases to trimming and J lost 4 bases, with 10 bases between them. The CDR3 bases are TGTGCCAGCAGCTTACAGGGTTCCGCAGATACGCAGTATTTT. Its translation is CASSLQGSADTQYF.

This clonotype showed up just a few times. The chain has TRBV10-3 and TRBJ1-2; 7 bases map to TRBD1. V lost 2 bases, J lost 6 bases, and 6 bases stayed unmatched. CDR1 ENHRY and CDR2 SYGVKD come from the germline V gene. The CDR3 has 14 residues. The CDR3 DNA reads as TGTGCCATCAGTGAGACGGCAGGGGGGAATGGCTACACCTTC. Encoded protein: CAISETAGGNGYTF.

This chain uses TRBV12-3 or TRBV12-4 with TRBJ1-1; 11 bases are shared with TRBD1. The CDR3 totals 16 residues. The V segment lost 5 bases and the J segment 2 bases; nucleotides outside the gene matches: 7. CDR3 region: CASSPGQGAKNTEAFF. The CDR3 DNA reads as TGTGCCAGCAGTCCCGGACAGGGGGCGAAAAACACTGAAGCTTTCTTT.

Only a few counts were recorded for this clonotype. The genes are TRBV6-5 and TRBJ1-1; the D gene is possibly TRBD1 (5 bases). V was trimmed by 0 bases and J by 2 bases, leaving 10 bases between them. CDR3 length equals 15 residues. The germline V gene has CDR1 MNHEY and CDR2 SVGAGI. The CDR3 DNA is TGTGCCAGCAGTTACTCTCCAGGGAGCAACACTGAAGCTTTCTTT. It specifies CASSYSPGSNTEAFF.

The table lists this clonotype with a few counts. A read error may produce the germline difference seen at one junction end. The chain links TRBV5-1 to TRBJ2-1; possible D gene TRBD2, 5 bases. The CDR3 consists of 13 residues. Per germline, CDR1 SGHRS and CDR2 YFSETQ. The DNA for the CDR3 is TGTGCCAGCAGCGCGGGCAGCTACAATGAGCAGTTCTTC. Residues: CASSAGSYNEQFF.